Included here is one TCR beta chain sequence, with context. The sample originates from a study of chronic HIV infection and antiretroviral therapy. Germline loops: CDR1 MNHEY, CDR2 SMNVEV (reference sequence). V was pared by 2 bases and J by 4 bases, with 12 bases between. The CDR3 has 16 residues. MiXCR, applied by TCRdb to the 5' RACE reads, yields one record per CDR3 protein. The profile shows 40,000 to 60,000 distinct CDR3 sequences, 15% to 20% of them singletons. This TCR derives from an adult who had HIV and had not received antiretroviral therapy, or was an uninfected healthy control (not recorded which). The sequenced sample was peripheral blood. The V call is TRBV27, the J call TRBJ2-6; D perhaps matches TRBD2 (5 bases). CDR3 DNA: TGTGCCAGCAGTTTAAGTAGCGCCTTAGGGGCCAACGTCCTGACTTTC. This encodes CASSLSSALGANVLTF.